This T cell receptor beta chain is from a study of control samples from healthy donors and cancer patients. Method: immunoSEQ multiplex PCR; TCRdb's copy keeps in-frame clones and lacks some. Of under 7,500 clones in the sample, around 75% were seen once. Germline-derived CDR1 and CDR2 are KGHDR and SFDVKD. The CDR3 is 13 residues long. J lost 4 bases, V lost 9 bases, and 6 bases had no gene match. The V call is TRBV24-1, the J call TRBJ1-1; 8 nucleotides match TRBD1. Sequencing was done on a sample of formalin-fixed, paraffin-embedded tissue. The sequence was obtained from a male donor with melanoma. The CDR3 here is CATEGQGTTEAFF. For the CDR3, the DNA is TGTGCCACCGAAGGACAGGGTACCACTGAAGCTTTCTTT.